These 29 T cell receptor beta chains originate from one sample sequenced in a study of blood T cell repertoires in COVID-19. The protocol was immunoSEQ multiplex PCR, while the TCRdb copy is restricted to in-frame clones and leaves out a portion. The sample yields 30,000 to 40,000 clones, 90% to 95% seen once. Sequencing input: peripheral blood. The origin of the receptors is a male donor with active COVID-19.

V usage is TRBV4-3 and J usage is TRBJ2-2; D possibly corresponds to TRBD2 (6 bases). Trimming removed 0 bases from V and 6 bases from J, with 14 bases in between. Germline V CDR1 and CDR2: LGHNA, YSLEER. This CDR3 has 16 amino acids. The CDR3 loop reads CASSQEWAGSAGELFF. DNA of the CDR3: TGCGCCAGCAGCCAAGAATGGGCGGGGTCCGCCGGGGAGCTGTTTTTT.

The J gene is TRBJ2-7, the V gene TRBV6-2 or TRBV6-3; weak D call: TRBD1 (6 bases). V was pared by 2 bases and J by 3 bases, with 11 bases between. Germline values: CDR1 MNHEY, CDR2 SVGEGT. The CDR3 consists of 14 residues. CDR3 loop: CASSYTRTDYEQYF. In nucleotides, the CDR3 is TGTGCCAGCAGTTACACCCGGACAGACTACGAGCAGTACTTC.

The chain combines TRBV6-2 or TRBV6-3 with TRBJ2-7; TRBD2 matches 14 bases. V shed 5 bases, J shed 2 bases, and the junction held 14 bases outside the gene matches. The CDR3 is made up of 19 amino acids. Germline CDR1 and CDR2: MNHEY and SVGEGT. CDR3 DNA sequence: TGTGCCAGCAGTAAGCCCTCCGGGACTAGCGGGGGCCCTGCCTACGAGCAGTACTTC. This gives the protein CASSKPSGTSGGPAYEQYF.

This CDR3 is CASSYIQTGWGTEAFF. Written as DNA, the CDR3 is TGTGCCAGCAGTTATATTCAGACAGGGTGGGGCACTGAAGCTTTCTTT. The chain has TRBV6-5 and TRBJ1-1, with 7 nucleotides matching TRBD1. The CDR3 is 16 amino acids. Germline values: CDR1 MNHEY, CDR2 SVGAGI. Trimming removed 3 bases from V and 4 bases from J; junction bases left unmatched: 11.

This clone was counted a single time. This chain links TRBV6-5 with TRBJ2-1; TRBD2 is a possible D gene (6 bases). Germline CDR1 reads MNHEY; CDR2 reads SVGAGI. The CDR3 spans 15 residues. V was cut by 2 bases and J by 0 bases, with 8 bases left in between. Here the CDR3 DNA reads TGTGCCAGCAGTTACGCGGGGAGCTCCTACAATGAGCAGTTCTTC. Protein sequence: CASSYAGSSYNEQFF.

The rearrangement uses TRBV4-1 and TRBJ2-6, with D possibly being TRBD2 (6 bases). Trimming removed 4 bases from V and 3 bases from J, with 25 bases in between. The CDR3 length is 20 residues. Germline CDR1 reads MGHRA; CDR2 reads YSYEKL. The DNA for the CDR3 is TGCGCCAGCAGCCCCCGTTCCCCTCAGGAGGGTCTCGGTGGGGCCAACGTCCTGACTTTC. Translating it yields CASSPRSPQEGLGGANVLTF.

In its sample, this clone was seen a few times. The chain uses TRBV6-2 or TRBV6-3 and TRBJ2-2; 8 nucleotides match TRBD1. Per the germline V gene, CDR1 is MNHEY and CDR2 is SVGEGT. V was clipped by 2 bases and J by 1 base; unmatched bases: 3. The CDR3 length is 16 residues. CDR3 sequence: CASSYRGQGNTGELFF. In DNA form, the CDR3 reads TGTGCCAGCAGTTACCGCGGACAGGGGAACACCGGGGAGCTGTTTTTT.

The chain recombines TRBV9 with TRBJ1-1, with 7 bases matching TRBD1. Germline loops: CDR1 SGDLS, CDR2 YYNGEE. The CDR3 is 15 residues long. J lost 6 bases, V lost 0 bases, and 8 bases had no gene match. Written as DNA, the CDR3 is TGTGCCAGCAGCGTAGCGTCAGGGGGTTACCCTGAAGCTTTCTTT. Its protein is CASSVASGGYPEAFF.

The rearrangement joins TRBV28 to TRBJ1-5; D gene uncertain. The CDR3 has 16 amino acids. Germline lookup yields CDR1 MDHEN and CDR2 SYDVKM. Trimming took off 6 bases at V and 11 bases at J, with 26 bases between the two ends. The CDR3 region has the DNA TGTGCCAGCAGAGGGCTAGGGCAGGACTCGAGTGTAACCCAGCATTTT. This gives the protein CASRGLGQDSSVTQHF.

The chain is built from TRBV29-1 and TRBJ1-4; perhaps TRBD1 as D (5 bases). From germline, CDR1 is SQVTM and CDR2 ANQGSEA. The length of the CDR3 is 17 residues. Trimming took 4 bases from V and 4 from J, leaving 22 bases between them. CDR3 amino acids: CSVGQGGEGFGNEKLFF. Here the CDR3 DNA reads TGCAGCGTTGGTCAGGGAGGGGAAGGATTCGGTAATGAAAAACTGTTTTTT.

The chain recombines TRBV29-1 with TRBJ1-1; TRBD1 agrees at 8 bases. Germline V lookup: CDR1 SQVTM, CDR2 ANQGSEA. With 6 bases clipped from V and 2 bases from J, the junction kept 2 bases outside the gene matches. This CDR3 spans 12 amino acids. The CDR3 DNA is TGCAGCGTCGGACAGGGAAACACTGAAGCTTTCTTT. It translates to CSVGQGNTEAFF.

The chain recombines TRBV28 with TRBJ2-2, with D hard to call. Trimming pared 5 bases from V and 7 bases from J, leaving 8 bases between. The germline V gene encodes CDR1 MDHEN and CDR2 SYDVKM. This CDR3 is 12 amino acids long. DNA for the CDR3: TGTGCCAGCAGTGCCCGGTTCGGGGAGCTGTTTTTT. Translation gives CASSARFGELFF.

The chain uses TRBV18 and TRBJ1-3, with a weak D call TRBD1 (5 bases). V was shortened by 3 bases and J by 0 bases, with 9 bases between the two germline ends. This CDR3 is built from 15 residues. CDR1 and CDR2 (germline): KGHSH, LQKENI. CDR3 coding DNA: TGTGCCAGCTCACCGACAGCGAGCTCTGGAAACACCATATATTTT. It codes for CASSPTASSGNTIYF. The entire variable domain, with the rest obtained from reference TRBV18 and TRBJ1-3, is as follows: NAGVMQNPRHLVRRRGQEARLRCSPMKGHSHVYWYRQLPEEGLKFMVYLQKENIIDESGMPKERFSAEFPKEGPSILRIQQVVRGDSAAYFCASSPTASSGNTIYFGEGSWLTVV.

The gene calls are TRBV4-2 and TRBJ1-1, with 7 bases identical to TRBD1. The CDR3 totals 13 residues. The V and J ends lost 3 bases and 6 bases, in that order; junction bases with no gene match: 4. The germline gives CDR1 LGHNA, CDR2 YNFKEQ. Here the CDR3 reads CASSQTGRSEAFF. The CDR3 region has the DNA TGTGCCAGCAGCCAGACAGGGAGGTCTGAAGCTTTCTTT.

The V call is TRBV9, the J call TRBJ1-4, with 7 bases matching TRBD1. V gave up 5 bases and J gave up 7 bases; unmatched junction bases: 5. This CDR3 is built from 13 residues. Germline CDR1 and CDR2: SGDLS and YYNGEE. The CDR3 loop reads CASSTGEGEKLFF. In DNA form, the CDR3 reads TGTGCCAGCAGTACAGGGGAAGGTGAAAAACTGTTTTTT.

The gene calls are TRBV27 and TRBJ1-2; TRBD1 agrees at 7 bases. V was clipped by 6 bases and J by 4 bases; unmatched bases: 8. The germline gives CDR1 MNHEY, CDR2 SMNVEV (reference sequence). The CDR3 totals 14 residues. CDR3 sequence: CASRSQGLIYGYTF. The CDR3 DNA is TGTGCCAGCAGATCACAGGGGTTGATCTATGGCTACACCTTC.

This clone was observed once. V usage is TRBV5-4 and J usage is TRBJ2-7; 10 bases fit TRBD1. Per germline, CDR1 SGHNT and CDR2 YYREEE (reference sequence). Trimming cost V 4 bases and J 5 bases; bases outside gene matches: 9. The CDR3 is made up of 15 amino acids. CDR3 sequence reads: CASSRPTGGYDEQYF. CDR3 DNA: TGTGCCAGCAGCCGCCCGACAGGGGGCTATGACGAGCAGTACTTC.

The V and J genes are TRBV18 and TRBJ1-3, with 9 bases fitting TRBD1. Looked up from germline, CDR1 is KGHSH and CDR2 is LQKENI. V was clipped by 3 bases and J by 0 bases; unmatched bases: 6. The CDR3 has 17 residues. The CDR3 nucleotides read TGTGCCAGCTCACCCTTTTTACAGGGGGCCTCTGGAAACACCATATATTTT. Its protein product is CASSPFLQGASGNTIYF.

The chain combines TRBV4-2 with TRBJ2-2; D gene uncertain. V gave up 0 bases and J gave up 7 bases, with 9 bases separating them. The CDR3 has 14 residues. Germline V gene sequence: CDR1 LGHNA, CDR2 YNFKEQ. CDR3 sequence reads: CASSQESQNGELFF. The CDR3 DNA follows: TGTGCCAGCAGCCAAGAATCCCAAAACGGGGAGCTGTTTTTT.

A few counts support this clone. This chain uses TRBV3-1 (or the pseudogene TRBV3-2) with TRBJ2-5; 7 bases are a match to TRBD2. CDR3 size: 18 residues. The trim removed 3 bases at V and 6 bases at J, leaving 19 bases unmatched. Per germline, CDR1 LGHDT and CDR2 YNNKEL (reference sequence). DNA of the CDR3: TGTGCCAGCAGCCAGGACCCATCTGTTCTAGCGGCCCCCAAGACCCAGTACTTC. Protein: CASSQDPSVLAAPKTQYF.

This rearrangement joins TRBV7-2 to TRBJ2-6; 7 nucleotides line up with TRBD1. This CDR3 has 19 amino acids. Germline V gives CDR1 SGHTA, CDR2 FQGNSA. V lost 4 bases to trimming and J lost 0 bases; unmatched junction nucleotides: 12. CDR3 nucleotides: TGTGCCAGCAGCTCTAGACAGGGTGGTTCCCTCTCTGGGGCCAACGTCCTGACTTTC. Its translation is CASSSRQGGSLSGANVLTF.

The chain links TRBV4-3 to TRBJ1-6, with 7 bases matching TRBD1. This CDR3 has 15 residues. Trimming took 4 bases from V and 7 from J; bases not matched to a gene: 7. Germline V CDR1 and CDR2: LGHNA, YSLEER. The CDR3 nucleotides are TGCGCCAGCAGCCCCGGGGACAGTCAGAATTCACCCCTCCACTTT. Protein sequence: CASSPGDSQNSPLHF.

The CDR3 loop reads CASSASSGETQYF. The DNA of the CDR3 is TGTGCCAGCAGCGCTAGCAGCGGGGAGACCCAGTACTTC. This sequence joins TRBV5-4 and TRBJ2-5, with TRBD2 as a possible D gene (6 bases). With 4 bases removed from V and 5 bases from J, the gap between germline ends came to 12 bases. Germline CDR1 is SGHNT and CDR2 is YYREEE (reference sequence). The CDR3 runs 13 residues.

This chain links TRBV19 with TRBJ2-2; the D gene is possibly TRBD1 (5 bases). Per the germline V gene, CDR1 is LNHDA and CDR2 is SQIVND (reference sequence). Trimming pared 6 bases from V and 0 bases from J, leaving 11 bases between. The CDR3 is made up of 15 amino acids. In DNA form, the CDR3 reads TGTGCCAGTAGGTCTGAGACAGCGAACACCGGGGAGCTGTTTTTT. Translating gives CASRSETANTGELFF.

The chain uses TRBV19 and TRBJ2-7; D is possibly TRBD2 (5 bases). V lost 5 bases and J 2 bases, leaving 19 bases between the germline ends. The CDR3 spans 16 residues. Looked up from germline, CDR1 is LNHDA and CDR2 is SQIVND (reference sequence). The CDR3 protein is CASSHPGVGATYEQYF. In DNA form, the CDR3 reads TGTGCCAGTAGTCATCCCGGGGTAGGAGCAACCTACGAGCAGTACTTC. The full variable domain, with the rest looked up from reference TRBV19 and TRBJ2-7, is DGGITQSPKYLFRKEGQNVTLSCEQNLNHDAMYWYRQDPGQGLRLIYYSQIVNDFQKGDIAEGYSVSREKKESFPLTVTSAQKNPTAFYLCASSHPGVGATYEQYFGPGTRLTVT.

The rearrangement uses TRBV6-5 and TRBJ2-2; D not certain. Trimming pared 9 bases from V and 1 base from J, leaving 9 bases between. CDR1 MNHEY and CDR2 SVGAGI come from the germline V gene. The CDR3 sequence is 13 residues long. CDR3 DNA sequence: TGTGCCAGTGACATGGGGAACACCGGGGAGCTGTTTTTT. Its protein is CASDMGNTGELFF.

The chain is built from TRBV10-3 and TRBJ1-5, with D possibly being TRBD1 (5 bases). Trimming removed 2 bases from V and 4 bases from J, with 9 bases in between. Germline V gives CDR1 ENHRY, CDR2 SYGVKD. CDR3 length: 14 residues. CDR3 in amino acids: CAISEDSINQPQHF. The CDR3 coding sequence is TGTGCCATCAGTGAGGACAGTATTAATCAGCCCCAGCATTTT.

The chain has TRBV12-2 and TRBJ1-5; TRBD1 reflects the table's D call only, with no check against the DNA. TRBV12-2 is flagged as a pseudogene. The CDR3 consists of 16 residues. The CDR3 nucleotides read TGTGCAAGTCGCAAGATCCATACAGGCTTTTTTGGGCCCCAGCATTTT. Translated, it gives CASRKIHTGFFGPQHF.

This chain uses TRBV6-5 with TRBJ1-2, with a possible D match to TRBD1 (5 bases). This CDR3 comprises 13 residues. V lost 4 bases to trimming and J lost 4 bases, with 10 bases between them. From germline, CDR1 is MNHEY and CDR2 SVGAGI. CDR3 sequence reads: CASSFQGGYGYTF. CDR3 bases: TGTGCCAGCAGTTTTCAGGGAGGCTATGGCTACACCTTC.